The 25 T cell receptor beta chains below come from one sample, sequenced in a study of cytomegalovirus exposure and HLA in healthy donors. In the PCR, 60 Vbeta and 13 Jbeta primers were used. Profiling relied on immunoSEQ multiplex PCR, and the TCRdb table lists in-frame clones only, not all of them. The data hold fewer than 130,000 clones, with about 80% observed a single time. Source material: PBMCs. The receptor set was obtained from a man aged 45-65 years in good health and CMV-seropositive.

This chain uses TRBV7-3 with TRBJ2-1, with 10 positions matching TRBD2. Per the germline V gene, CDR1 is SGHTA and CDR2 is FQGTGA. The CDR3 is made up of 15 amino acids. J gave up 10 bases and V 5 bases, and 11 bases lay outside the gene matches. This CDR3 is CASSPRLAGGGEQFF. CDR3 nucleotide sequence: TGTGCCAGCAGCCCCCGACTAGCGGGTGGGGGGGAGCAGTTCTTC.

As concerns this clone: The identical CDR3 is also encoded by other nucleotide sequences in the sample. The chain is built from TRBV4-1 and TRBJ1-6; a possible D gene is TRBD1 (6 bases). V dropped 0 bases and J dropped 9 bases, with 9 bases sitting between them. The length of the CDR3 is 14 residues. Germline-derived CDR1 and CDR2 are MGHRA and YSYEKL. As DNA, the CDR3 is TGCGCCAGCAGCCAAGACAGGGGTGGTTCACCCCTCCACTTT. Its translation is CASSQDRGGSPLHF.

V gene TRBV11-3 combines with J gene TRBJ2-1; no clear D gene. CDR3 length: 11 residues. With 4 bases removed from V and 7 bases from J, the gap between germline ends came to 5 bases. The germline CDR1 and CDR2 sequences are SGHNT and YENEEA. CDR3 nucleotides: TGTGCCAGCAGCTCCCATAATGAGCAGTTCTTC. Translating gives CASSSHNEQFF.

This clone was recorded once. The gene calls are TRBV4-2 and TRBJ2-3, with 12 positions matching TRBD2. After removal of 4 bases from V and 7 bases from J, the junction contained 6 bases not matched to a gene. The germline V gene encodes CDR1 LGHNA and CDR2 YNFKEQ. The CDR3 is made up of 15 amino acids. As DNA, the CDR3 is TGTGCCAGCAGCCGATATACTAGCGGGGGGTATACGCAGTATTTT. This codes for CASSRYTSGGYTQYF.

The chain has TRBV10-2 and TRBJ2-7, with TRBD2 identical over 11 bases. CDR3 length equals 15 residues. CDR1 is WSHSY and CDR2 is SAAADI in the germline V gene. The J segment lost 0 bases and the V segment lost 7 bases, leaving 5 bases of the junction unmatched. The CDR3, as DNA: TGCGCCAGCACCCGAGGGACTAGCGGCTCCTACGAGCAGTACTTC. The encoded protein is CASTRGTSGSYEQYF.

This clone was found once. The rearrangement joins TRBV7-9 to TRBJ2-2; TRBD2 matches 7 bases. The CDR3 consists of 16 residues. Germline CDR1 SEHNR, CDR2 FQNEAQ (reference sequence). V shed 8 bases and J 4 bases; nucleotides not matched to a gene: 13. Here the CDR3 reads CASLYTSGATTGELFF. CDR3 sequence (DNA): TGTGCCAGCCTATATACCAGCGGGGCTACCACCGGGGAGCTGTTTTTT.

J is TRBJ2-3 and V is TRBV5-6; possibly TRBD1 for D (5 bases). This CDR3 has 14 residues. V was trimmed by 6 bases and J by 2 bases, leaving 13 bases between them. CDR1 is SGHDT and CDR2 is YYEEEE in the germline V gene. CDR3 amino acids: CASTLGAFTDTQYF. CDR3 nucleotides: TGTGCCAGCACCTTAGGGGCCTTCACAGATACGCAGTATTTT.

This clone was found a few times. This sequence joins TRBV2 and TRBJ2-5; D is perhaps TRBD2 (6 bases). TRBJ2-7 explains the end of the DNA better; the J call may be wrong. The germline CDR1 and CDR2 sequences are SNHLY and FYNNEI. The CDR3 runs to 14 residues. The CDR3 nucleotides are TGTGCCAGTAGACTAGGAGGGCCCTCCTACGAGCAGTACTTC. This encodes CASRLGGPSYEQYF.

This rearrangement joins TRBV5-1 to TRBJ2-1; weak D call: TRBD2 (6 bases). CDR1 SGHRS and CDR2 YFSETQ come from the germline V gene. Trimming took off 1 base at V and 2 bases at J, with 7 bases between the two ends. The CDR3 sequence is 14 residues long. The CDR3 DNA reads TGCGCCAGCAGCTTGCGGGGGACCTACAATGAGCAGTTCTTC. It translates to CASSLRGTYNEQFF.

For the CDR3, the DNA is TGTGCCAGCAGCGGGCTAGCGGGGGCCTACAATGAGCAGTTCTTC. Its translation: CASSGLAGAYNEQFF. The V and J genes are TRBV14 and TRBJ2-1; 10 nucleotides line up with TRBD2. V shed 5 bases and J 2 bases; nucleotides not matched to a gene: 3. Germline V gene lookup returns CDR1 SGHDN and CDR2 FVKESK. The CDR3 is made up of 15 amino acids. The entire variable domain, with the rest obtained from reference TRBV14 and TRBJ2-1, is as follows: EAGVTQFPSHSVIEKGQTVTLRCDPISGHDNLYWYRRVMGKEIKFLLHFVKESKQDESGMPNNRFLAERTGGTYSTLKVQPAELEDSGVYFCASSGLAGAYNEQFFGPGTRLTVL.

This clone has a handful of counts. The J gene is TRBJ2-7, the V gene TRBV5-1, with TRBD2 matching over 13 bases. V shed 3 bases, J shed 3 bases, and the junction held 3 bases outside the gene matches. This CDR3 is built from 15 residues. Germline CDR1 and CDR2: SGHRS and YFSETQ. The chain's CDR3 is CASSWGLAGYYEQYF. CDR3 nucleotide sequence: TGCGCCAGCAGCTGGGGACTAGCGGGGTACTACGAGCAGTACTTC.

V gene TRBV27 combines with J gene TRBJ2-5; the D gene is possibly TRBD2 (6 bases). The CDR3 runs 13 residues. V lost 3 bases and J 4 bases, leaving 9 bases between the germline ends. Germline-derived CDR1 and CDR2 are MNHEY and SMNVEV (reference sequence). CDR3 coding DNA: TGTGCCAGCAGTTTCCGGGGAGGAGAGACCCAGTACTTC. It is translated as CASSFRGGETQYF.

Details on this clone: Distinct nucleotide sequences in the sample also encode this CDR3. The chain carries TRBV5-1 and TRBJ2-1; 12 bases line up with TRBD2. The junction had 3 bases not matched to a gene; V was cut back by 4 bases and J by 4 bases. This CDR3 contains 15 residues. CDR1 SGHRS and CDR2 YFSETQ come from the germline V gene. CDR3 sequence: CASSVLAGGYNEQFF. CDR3 sequence (DNA): TGCGCCAGCAGCGTGCTAGCGGGGGGGTACAATGAGCAGTTCTTC.

This sequence joins TRBV14 and TRBJ2-1; D may be TRBD2 (6 bases). Trimming took 4 bases from V and 0 from J, leaving 13 bases between them. Germline values: CDR1 SGHDN, CDR2 FVKESK. There are 16 residues in the CDR3. CDR3 nucleotide sequence: TGTGCCAGCAGCCCCCGGGGGTCGAGCTCCTACAATGAGCAGTTCTTC. Translating it yields CASSPRGSSSYNEQFF.

CDR3 nucleotides: TGTGCCAGCAGCGACAGGAAGGTAGTGGACACCGGGGAGCTGTTTTTT. Translation gives CASSDRKVVDTGELFF. The V and J genes are TRBV9 and TRBJ2-2; perhaps TRBD1 as D (5 bases). The CDR3 is made up of 16 amino acids. Germline CDR1 and CDR2: SGDLS and YYNGEE. V lost 3 bases to trimming and J lost 3 bases, with 15 bases between them.

This clone appeared a single time. J is TRBJ2-5 and V is TRBV5-6; weak D call: TRBD1 (5 bases). CDR3 length: 13 amino acids. Looked up from germline, CDR1 is SGHDT and CDR2 is YYEEEE. V shed 2 bases and J shed 5 bases, with 10 bases lying between them. The DNA of the CDR3 is TGTGCCAGCAGCTTTAGGGGTTCGGAGACCCAGTACTTC. Translation: CASSFRGSETQYF.

The V and J genes are TRBV27 and TRBJ2-7; TRBD1 might be the D (5 bases). The CDR3 loop spans 15 amino acids. Germline assignment: CDR1 MNHEY and CDR2 SMNVEV (reference sequence). V was trimmed by 2 bases and J by 5 bases, leaving 16 bases between them. The CDR3 is CASSLRPQGFNEQYF. In DNA form, the CDR3 reads TGTGCCAGCAGTTTACGGCCTCAGGGTTTCAACGAGCAGTACTTC.

This clone has just one count. This chain joins TRBV19 and TRBJ1-5; no clear D gene. Germline V gene sequence: CDR1 LNHDA, CDR2 SQIVND (reference sequence). V was pared by 2 bases and J by 5 bases, with 10 bases between. CDR3 length: 14 residues. CDR3 sequence: CASSIRSGDQPQHF. Here the CDR3 DNA reads TGTGCCAGTAGTATAAGAAGCGGGGATCAGCCCCAGCATTTT.

The rearrangement uses TRBV2 and TRBJ2-3; 9 nucleotides match TRBD1. The V and J ends lost 5 bases and 5 bases, in that order; junction bases with no gene match: 8. In germline, CDR1 is SNHLY, CDR2 FYNNEI. This CDR3 contains 15 residues. As DNA, the CDR3 is TGTGCCAGCAGTACGGGACAGGGAGGAGAAGATACGCAGTATTTT. It is translated as CASSTGQGGEDTQYF.

This clone was counted a single time. The chain joins TRBV5-1 to TRBJ2-7; TRBD2 agrees at 9 bases. V lost 0 bases to trimming and J lost 5 bases; unmatched junction nucleotides: 6. Germline CDR1 reads SGHRS; CDR2 reads YFSETQ. CDR3 size: 15 residues. The chain's CDR3 is CASSLDGGRANEQYF. The CDR3 bases are TGCGCCAGCAGCTTGGACGGCGGGAGGGCCAACGAGCAGTACTTC. The entire variable domain, with the rest obtained from reference TRBV5-1 and TRBJ2-7, is as follows: KAGVTQTPRYLIKTRGQQVTLSCSPISGHRSVSWYQQTPGQGLQFLFEYFSETQRNKGNFPGRFSGRQFSNSRSEMNVSTLELGDSALYLCASSLDGGRANEQYFGPGTRLTVT.

This clone occurred once. The chain employs TRBV28 and TRBJ1-1; TRBD1 matches at 10 bases. Germline V gene sequence: CDR1 MDHEN, CDR2 SYDVKM. The CDR3 covers 14 residues. V dropped 6 bases and J dropped 4; count of bases not matched to a gene: 5. The CDR3 DNA follows: TGTGCCAGCAGGCCCGGGACAGGGGCCACTGAAGCTTTCTTT. This sequence encodes CASRPGTGATEAFF.

As to this clone: The junction departs from germline at one end; a sequencing error may be responsible. The V gene is TRBV7-8, the J gene TRBJ1-1; 7 bases are shared with TRBD1. The CDR3 extends over 16 amino acids. CDR1 SGHVS and CDR2 FQNEAQ come from the germline V gene. The CDR3 protein is CASSAGLTGLKTEAFF. The CDR3 DNA reads TGTGCCAGCAGCGCAGGTCTGACAGGGTTGAAAACTGAAGCTTTCTTT.

This rearrangement joins TRBV7-2 to TRBJ2-2; the D gene is possibly TRBD1 (6 bases). Germline CDR1 is SGHTA and CDR2 is FQGNSA. The length of the CDR3 is 16 residues. The V gene lost 5 bases and the J gene lost 1 base, with 14 bases spanning the gap. The CDR3 sequence: CASSRTASMNTGELFF. CDR3 nucleotides: TGTGCCAGCAGCCGGACAGCTTCTATGAACACCGGGGAGCTGTTTTTT.

This sequence joins TRBV5-1 and TRBJ1-2; D not resolved. Germline values: CDR1 SGHRS, CDR2 YFSETQ. CDR3 length equals 14 residues. The V and J ends lost 4 bases and 8 bases respectively, with 18 bases between them. CDR3 in amino acids: CASSPDNPRRGYTF. CDR3 DNA: TGCGCCAGCAGCCCCGACAACCCCCGTCGCGGCTACACCTTC.

This chain connects TRBV5-4 to TRBJ1-1, with TRBD1 matching over 9 bases. The CDR3 sequence is 15 residues long. The germline V gene has CDR1 SGHNT and CDR2 YYREEE (reference sequence). J was trimmed by 5 bases and V by 0 bases; bases with no gene match: 5. CDR3 coding DNA: TGTGCCAGCAGCTTGGGGGACAGGGTAAGAACTGAAGCTTTCTTT. Its protein is CASSLGDRVRTEAFF.